Detailed here is one T cell receptor (beta chain). The data stem from a study of blood T cell repertoires in COVID-19. Overall study context: Acute and convalescent COVID-19 specimens originated in the United States, Italy and Spain.

Original methodology: Using reference gene primer amplification, nucleated cell counts were estimated. Profiling relied on immunoSEQ multiplex PCR, and the TCRdb table lists in-frame clones only, not all of them. V, J and clone size derive from that table, while D and trimming were established from the DNA sequence. In the table there are over 200,000 clones, about 90% of which are singletons. The CDR3 has 11 residues. Trimming stripped 2 bases from V and 10 bases from J, with 11 bases between. Germline-derived CDR1 and CDR2 are GTSNPN and SVGIG (reference sequence). Source material: peripheral blood. The chain is built from TRBV30 and TRBJ1-1; a weak D match, TRBD1 (5 bases). This TCR came from a man aged 35 to 55 with active or convalescent COVID-19. In DNA, the CDR3 is TGTGCCTGGAGTCGAACGCAGGGAGCTTTCTTT. Protein sequence: CAWSRTQGAFF.